The 8 T cell receptor beta chains given below trace back to one sample, sequenced in a study of blood T cell repertoires in COVID-19. TCRdb keeps only in-frame clones here, not all; method: immunoSEQ multiplex PCR. This sample yields more than 50,000 clones, of which about 93% are seen a single time; over 13% belongs to the top ten. The specimen was peripheral blood. These receptors all come from a human donor with active COVID-19. The donor label of this sample is uncertain.

The V gene is TRBV7-3, the J gene TRBJ2-1; 10 bases match TRBD2. This CDR3 comprises 17 residues. The germline V gene encodes CDR1 SGHTA and CDR2 FQGTGA. The V gene end was trimmed by 2 bases and the J gene end by 5 bases; junction bases not matched to a gene: 9. CDR3 bases: TGTGCCAGCAGCTTACGTCCTAGCGGGGGAGAGAACAATGAGCAGTTCTTC. Its translation is CASSLRPSGGENNEQFF.

In this sample, this clone turned up once. J is TRBJ1-5 and V is TRBV10-3; 9 bases fit TRBD1. This CDR3 has 14 residues. CDR1 and CDR2 (germline): ENHRY, SYGVKD. J gave up 4 bases and V 9 bases, and 7 bases lay outside the gene matches. CDR3 sequence reads: CAISRDRENQPQHF. In nucleotides, the CDR3 is TGTGCCATATCCCGGGACAGGGAAAATCAGCCCCAGCATTTT.

In its sample, this clone was seen once. V is TRBV7-8 and J is TRBJ2-5; 10 nucleotides align to TRBD1. This CDR3 comprises 20 residues. CDR1 SGHVS and CDR2 FQNEAQ come from the germline V gene. Trimming removed 5 bases from V and 5 bases from J; junction bases left unmatched: 23. CDR3 nucleotides: TGTGCCAGCAGCCCAGTAGAGAAACATCCGGGACAGGGGTGGAGGGAGACCCAGTACTTC. The encoded protein is CASSPVEKHPGQGWRETQYF. Based on the CDR3 plus reference TRBV7-8 and TRBJ2-5, the full variable domain is GAGVSQSPRYKVAKRGQDVALRCDPISGHVSLFWYQQALGQGPEFLTYFQNEAQLDKSGLPSDRFFAERPEGSVSTLKIQRTQQEDSAVYLCASSPVEKHPGQGWRETQYFGPGTRLLVL.

V gene TRBV7-3 combines with J gene TRBJ2-1; 9 bases are a match to TRBD1. CDR3 length: 15 residues. CDR1 and CDR2 (germline): SGHTA, FQGTGA. V was pared by 2 bases and J by 2 bases, with 1 base of the junction left unmatched. This CDR3 reads CASSLDRGTYNEQFF. The CDR3 region has the DNA TGTGCCAGCAGCTTAGACAGGGGGACCTACAATGAGCAGTTCTTC.

This chain connects TRBV6-6 to TRBJ1-1, with TRBD1 as a possible D gene (6 bases). V was cut by 5 bases and J by 5 bases, with 12 bases left in between. This CDR3 is built from 13 residues. Germline loops: CDR1 MNHNY, CDR2 SVGAGI (reference sequence). The CDR3 protein is CASSRGRGTEAFF. The CDR3 DNA is TGTGCCAGCAGTCGGGGGCGTGGGACTGAAGCTTTCTTT.

The V gene is TRBV4-3, the J gene TRBJ1-1, with TRBD1 as a possible D gene (5 bases). Germline V gives CDR1 LGHNA, CDR2 YSLEER. This CDR3 has 15 residues. The ends were cut back, 3 bases at V and 10 bases at J, with 21 bases in the middle. The CDR3: CASSQAEQGPQRAFF. The DNA of the CDR3 is TGCGCCAGCAGCCAGGCTGAGCAGGGCCCACAGCGAGCTTTCTTT.

The sample holds one count of this clone. The chain uses TRBV11-2 and TRBJ2-5; D is perhaps TRBD1 (5 bases). CDR1 is SGHAT, CDR2 FQNNGV, per germline. CDR3 length equals 13 residues. Deletions cut 5 bases from V and 5 bases from J, with 12 bases between. DNA of the CDR3: TGTGCCAGCAGCCCCCAGGGATGGGAGACCCAGTACTTC. Protein product: CASSPQGWETQYF.

This chain links TRBV7-9 with TRBJ1-1; D may be TRBD1 (5 bases). This CDR3 has 15 amino acids. The V end was cut by 4 bases, the J end by 3 bases, with 15 bases between. Germline V lookup: CDR1 SEHNR, CDR2 FQNEAQ (reference sequence). The CDR3 sequence is CASSSPWTSDTEAFF. In nucleotides, the CDR3 is TGTGCCAGCAGCTCCCCGTGGACATCGGACACTGAAGCTTTCTTT.